The clone carrying this TCR beta chain was recorded many times. The CDR3 regions of TCR beta were amplified from RNA transcripts. First-round RT-PCR targeting the TCR CDR3 was performed with the HTBI primer set. TCRdb analysed the multiplex PCR reads with MiXCR anew, one entry per CDR3 protein. The table has about 420,000 distinct CDR3 sequences, roughly an eighth seen once; the top ten hold 5% to 6.5%. The entry originates in a study of T cells in Graves' hyperthyroidism and ophthalmopathy. Study-wide background: Peripheral blood was collected at initial diagnosis, before any treatment.

The CDR3 contains 13 residues. Germline lookup yields CDR1 SQVTM and CDR2 ANQGSEA. The V gene end was trimmed by 7 bases and the J gene end by 4 bases; junction bases not matched to a gene: 6. Patients counted as stable if ophthalmopathy did not develop within 18 months. The sample consisted of blood. This receptor was taken from a woman between 18 and 29 years old with Graves' hyperthyroidism. The rearrangement uses TRBV29-1 and TRBJ2-1; 8 bases match TRBD2. CDR3 DNA sequence: TGCAGCGCCGGGGGGGACCTATACAATGAGCAGTTCTTC. Translation gives CSAGGDLYNEQFF.